One sample yielded the 21 T cell receptor beta chains listed below, sequenced in a study of T cell responses to AZD1222 COVID-19 vaccine. Sequencing was performed with immunoSEQ multiplex PCR; in TCRdb, only in-frame clones are kept and a portion is missing. The sample carries about 180,000 clones, less than 95% recorded once. The sequenced sample was peripheral blood, obtained on day 0 of AZD1222 vaccination. The receptors were sampled from an adult in good health.

J is TRBJ1-2 and V is TRBV12-3 or TRBV12-4; the D gene is possibly TRBD1 (6 bases). CDR3 length: 13 residues. V gave up 8 bases and J gave up 5 bases, with 15 bases separating them. Here the CDR3 reads CASRPAGAYGYTF. The CDR3, as DNA: TGTGCCAGCCGCCCGGCAGGGGCTTATGGCTACACCTTC.

The chain recombines TRBV5-1 with TRBJ2-6, with a tentative D call TRBD1 (6 bases). The V gene lost 0 bases and the J gene lost 1 base, with 14 bases spanning the gap. This CDR3 has 18 amino acids. CDR1 is SGHRS and CDR2 is YFSETQ in the germline V gene. The CDR3 region is CASSLVAGASSGANVLTF. DNA for the CDR3: TGCGCCAGCAGCTTGGTGGCAGGGGCTTCGTCTGGGGCCAACGTCCTGACTTTC.

V usage is TRBV5-5 and J usage is TRBJ1-2; tentative D call: TRBD1 (6 bases). Trimming removed 2 bases at V and 7 bases at J, with 21 bases between. The CDR3 has 16 amino acids. CDR1 is SGHKS and CDR2 is YYEKEE in the germline V gene (reference sequence). CDR3 sequence reads: CASSLASDSTGFGYTF. CDR3 coding DNA: TGTGCCAGCAGCTTAGCCTCGGACAGTACAGGATTTGGCTACACCTTC.

This clone has at least ten counts. The chain uses TRBV7-9 and TRBJ2-5; the D is unclear. CDR1 is SEHNR, CDR2 FQNEAQ, per germline (reference sequence). This CDR3 has 15 amino acids. V was pared by 1 base and J by 1 base, with 10 bases between. CDR3 bases: TGTGCCAGCAGCTTAGAGGTGGACCCCCAAGAGACCCAGTACTTC. Amino acids: CASSLEVDPQETQYF. The full variable domain, completed using reference TRBV7-9 and TRBJ2-5, is DTGVSQNPRHKITKRGQNVTFRCDPISEHNRLYWYRQTLGQGPEFLTYFQNEAQLEKSRLLSDRFSAERPKGSFSTLEIQRTEQGDSAMYLCASSLEVDPQETQYFGPGTRLLVL.

V gene TRBV30 combines with J gene TRBJ1-1; D is uncertain. CDR3 size: 12 residues. The ends were cut back, 0 bases at V and 7 bases at J, with 9 bases in the middle. Germline V gene data show CDR1 as GTSNPN and CDR2 as SVGIG (reference sequence). CDR3 nucleotide sequence: TGTGCCTGGAGTGTACGGCAGGTTGAAGCTTTCTTT. This gives the protein CAWSVRQVEAFF. The full variable domain, in which reference TRBV30 and TRBJ1-1 provide the parts outside the CDR3, is SQTIHQWPATLVQPVGSPLSLECTVEGTSNPNLYWYRQAAGRGLQLLFYSVGIGQISSEVPQNLSASRPQDRQFILSSKKLLLSDSGFYLCAWSVRQVEAFFGQGTRLTVV.

The chain uses TRBV29-1 and TRBJ1-1, with 8 positions matching TRBD1. J lost 10 bases, V lost 5 bases, and 6 bases had no gene match. Looked up from germline, CDR1 is SQVTM and CDR2 is ANQGSEA. The CDR3 is 11 residues long. The CDR3 sequence is CSVLRGQGAFF. CDR3 in DNA: TGCAGCGTTCTCAGGGGGCAGGGAGCTTTCTTT.

The rearrangement links TRBV5-1 to TRBJ1-1; 8 bases match TRBD1. V lost 3 bases to trimming and J lost 1 base; unmatched junction nucleotides: 11. The CDR3 contains 17 residues. CDR1 SGHRS and CDR2 YFSETQ come from the germline V gene. CDR3 coding DNA: TGCGCCAGCAGCTCACGTGACAGGGGCCGGGGGAACACTGAAGCTTTCTTT. Protein product: CASSSRDRGRGNTEAFF.

The chain is built from TRBV9 and TRBJ1-2, with 10 nucleotides matching TRBD1. Trimming removed 4 bases from V and 0 bases from J; junction bases left unmatched: 6. Germline V CDR1 and CDR2: SGDLS, YYNGEE. The CDR3 is made up of 16 amino acids. The CDR3: CASSLGQGEANYGYTF. The CDR3 DNA follows: TGTGCCAGCAGCCTCGGACAGGGGGAAGCTAACTATGGCTACACCTTC. The variable domain in full, completed from reference TRBV9 and TRBJ1-2, reads DSGVTQTPKHLITATGQRVTLRCSPRSGDLSVYWYQQSLDQGLQFLIQYYNGEERAKGNILERFSAQQFPDLHSELNLSSLELGDSALYFCASSLGQGEANYGYTFGSGTRLTVV.

The table lists this clone with a count of one. This chain connects TRBV5-5 to TRBJ1-2, with a tentative D call TRBD1 (6 bases). This CDR3 has 14 amino acids. Germline CDR1 and CDR2: SGHKS and YYEKEE (reference sequence). Trimming pared 3 bases from V and 4 bases from J, leaving 13 bases between. This chain's CDR3 is CASSWATGFYGYTF. The CDR3 DNA reads as TGTGCCAGCAGCTGGGCGACAGGATTCTATGGCTACACCTTC.

The chain is built from TRBV19 and TRBJ1-2, with 8 bases fitting TRBD1. V was pared by 6 bases and J by 6 bases, with 9 bases of the junction left unmatched. Germline loops: CDR1 LNHDA, CDR2 SQIVND (reference sequence). There are 14 residues in the CDR3. CDR3 protein: CASRRQGTEDGYTF. The CDR3 nucleotides are TGTGCCAGTAGAAGACAGGGGACCGAGGATGGCTACACCTTC. The full variable domain, in which reference TRBV19 and TRBJ1-2 provide the parts outside the CDR3, is DGGITQSPKYLFRKEGQNVTLSCEQNLNHDAMYWYRQDPGQGLRLIYYSQIVNDFQKGDIAEGYSVSREKKESFPLTVTSAQKNPTAFYLCASRRQGTEDGYTFGSGTRLTVV.

The chain has TRBV11-2 and TRBJ2-7; the D is unclear. CDR3 size: 16 residues. V lost 1 base and J 0 bases, leaving 13 bases between the germline ends. Germline CDR1 is SGHAT and CDR2 is FQNNGV. The CDR3 DNA reads TGTGCCAGCAGCTTAGGGGCGAGTATGAGCTCCTACGAGCAGTACTTC. It codes for CASSLGASMSSYEQYF.

The chain employs TRBV18 and TRBJ1-2, with D uncertain. The V end was cut by 3 bases, the J end by 1 base, with 6 bases between. CDR3 length: 13 amino acids. CDR1 KGHSH and CDR2 LQKENI come from the germline V gene. CDR3 amino acids: CASSPGSNYGYTF. The CDR3 nucleotides are TGTGCCAGCTCACCGGGCAGTAACTATGGCTACACCTTC. The complete variable domain, with remaining parts taken from reference TRBV18 and TRBJ1-2, reads NAGVMQNPRHLVRRRGQEARLRCSPMKGHSHVYWYRQLPEEGLKFMVYLQKENIIDESGMPKERFSAEFPKEGPSILRIQQVVRGDSAAYFCASSPGSNYGYTFGSGTRLTVV.

The genes are TRBV7-2 and TRBJ2-7; D possibly uses TRBD1 or TRBD2 (6 bases each). The V gene's germline CDR1 is SGHTA and CDR2 FQGNSA. The V end lost 3 bases, the J end lost 4 bases, and 16 bases lay between the germline ends. The CDR3 runs 15 residues. CDR3 bases: TGTGCCAGCAGCTTCTACGAGGGGGGTGGGTACGAGCAGTACTTC. This sequence encodes CASSFYEGGGYEQYF.

This chain links TRBV6-6 with TRBJ1-5; no clear D. V lost 6 bases and J 6 bases, leaving 9 bases between the germline ends. The CDR3 loop spans 12 amino acids. The germline gives CDR1 MNHNY, CDR2 SVGAGI (reference sequence). The CDR3 sequence: CASSEGGQPQHF. CDR3 coding DNA: TGTGCCAGCAGCGAAGGCGGTCAGCCCCAGCATTTT.

J is TRBJ2-7 and V is TRBV4-2, with D perhaps assigned TRBD1 or TRBD2 (5 bases each). V gave up 6 bases and J gave up 7 bases, with 13 bases separating them. Germline V gene data show CDR1 as LGHNA and CDR2 as YNFKEQ. The CDR3 totals 12 residues. Here the CDR3 DNA reads TGTGCCAGCAGTCGGGACGCCCGGGAGCAGTACTTC. Protein product: CASSRDAREQYF.

CDR3 bases: TGTGCCAGCAGTAACTATGGCTACACCTTC. This codes for CASSNYGYTF. The rearrangement links TRBV6-5 to TRBJ1-2; D gene ambiguous. V was clipped by 5 bases and J by 2 bases, with 0 bases between them. This CDR3 contains 10 residues. Per the germline V gene, CDR1 is MNHEY and CDR2 is SVGAGI.

CDR3 nucleotides: TGTGCCAGCAGTGCCGACAATGAGCAGTTCTTC. Protein product: CASSADNEQFF. The gene calls are TRBV2 and TRBJ2-1; D unclear. V was pared by 4 bases and J by 5 bases, with 3 bases between. The CDR3 covers 11 residues. The germline gives CDR1 SNHLY, CDR2 FYNNEI.

This clone was detected only once. The DNA for the CDR3 is TGTGCCTGGAGTGTGGGCAGGGGGACGCAGTATTTT. It translates to CAWSVGRGTQYF. This chain connects TRBV30 to TRBJ2-3; the match to TRBD1 covers 7 bases. V lost 0 bases to trimming and J lost 9 bases; unmatched junction nucleotides: 3. This CDR3 region has 12 residues. Germline CDR1 and CDR2: GTSNPN and SVGIG (reference sequence). Full variable domain (missing parts from reference TRBV30 and TRBJ2-3): SQTIHQWPATLVQPVGSPLSLECTVEGTSNPNLYWYRQAAGRGLQLLFYSVGIGQISSEVPQNLSASRPQDRQFILSSKKLLLSDSGFYLCAWSVGRGTQYFGPGTRLTVL.

The chain combines TRBV7-9 with TRBJ2-2, with TRBD1 identical over 10 bases. This CDR3 region has 15 residues. The trim removed 4 bases at V and 4 bases at J, leaving 3 bases unmatched. Germline CDR1 reads SEHNR; CDR2 reads FQNEAQ (reference sequence). This CDR3 reads CASSYGTGATGELFF. The CDR3 nucleotides read TGTGCCAGCAGCTATGGGACAGGGGCCACCGGGGAGCTGTTTTTT.

The rearrangement uses TRBV2 and TRBJ2-3; 9 bases are a match to TRBD1. Per germline, CDR1 SNHLY and CDR2 FYNNEI. Trimming cost V 6 bases and J 4 bases; bases outside gene matches: 2. CDR3 size: 13 residues. The CDR3 bases are TGTGCCAGCAGACAGGGGGCCGCAGATACGCAGTATTTT. This encodes CASRQGAADTQYF.

The chain combines TRBV27 with TRBJ2-1; D remains ambiguous. The germline V gene has CDR1 MNHEY and CDR2 SMNVEV (reference sequence). Trimming removed 2 bases at V and 5 bases at J, with 7 bases between. This CDR3 contains 13 residues. The DNA of the CDR3 is TGTGCCAGCAGTTTAGCCAGCAACAATGAGCAGTTCTTC. Translated: CASSLASNNEQFF.